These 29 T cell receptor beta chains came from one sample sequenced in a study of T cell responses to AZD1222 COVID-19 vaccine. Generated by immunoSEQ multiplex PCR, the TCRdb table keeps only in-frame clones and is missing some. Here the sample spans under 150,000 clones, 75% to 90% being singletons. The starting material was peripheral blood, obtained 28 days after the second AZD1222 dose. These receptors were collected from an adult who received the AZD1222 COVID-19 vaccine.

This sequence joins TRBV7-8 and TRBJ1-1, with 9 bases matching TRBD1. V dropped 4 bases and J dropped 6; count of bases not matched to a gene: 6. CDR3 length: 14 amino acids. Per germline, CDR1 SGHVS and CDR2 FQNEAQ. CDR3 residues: CASSYRGLLAEAFF. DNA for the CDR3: TGTGCCAGCAGCTACAGGGGGCTTTTGGCTGAAGCTTTCTTT.

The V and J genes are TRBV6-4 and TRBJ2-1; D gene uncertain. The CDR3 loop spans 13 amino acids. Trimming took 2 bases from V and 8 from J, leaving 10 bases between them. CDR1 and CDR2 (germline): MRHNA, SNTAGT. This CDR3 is CASSDRVGYEQFF. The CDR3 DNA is TGTGCCAGCAGTGACCGGGTGGGTTATGAGCAGTTCTTC.

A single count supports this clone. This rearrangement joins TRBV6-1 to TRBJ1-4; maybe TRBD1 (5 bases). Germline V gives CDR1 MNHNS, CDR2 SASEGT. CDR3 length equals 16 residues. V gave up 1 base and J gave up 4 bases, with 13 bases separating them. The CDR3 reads CASSEGLGLGNEKLFF. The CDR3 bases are TGTGCCAGCAGTGAAGGTTTGGGGCTCGGTAATGAAAAACTGTTTTTT.

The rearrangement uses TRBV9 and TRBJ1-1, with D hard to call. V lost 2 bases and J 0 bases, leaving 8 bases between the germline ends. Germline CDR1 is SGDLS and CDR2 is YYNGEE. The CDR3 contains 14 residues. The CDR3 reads CASSVKELNTEAFF. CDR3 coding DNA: TGTGCCAGCAGCGTTAAAGAATTGAACACTGAAGCTTTCTTT.

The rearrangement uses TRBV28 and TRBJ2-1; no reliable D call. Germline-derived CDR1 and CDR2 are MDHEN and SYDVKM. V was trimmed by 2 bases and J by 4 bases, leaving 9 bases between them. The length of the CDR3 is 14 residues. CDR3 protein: CASSLTAQYNEQFF. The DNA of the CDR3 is TGTGCCAGCAGTTTAACCGCACAGTACAATGAGCAGTTCTTC.

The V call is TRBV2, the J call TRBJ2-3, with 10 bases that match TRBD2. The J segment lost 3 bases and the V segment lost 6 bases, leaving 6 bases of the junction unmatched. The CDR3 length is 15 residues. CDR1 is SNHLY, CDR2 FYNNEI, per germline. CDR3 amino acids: CASSRLAGTTDTQYF. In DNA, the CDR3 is TGTGCCAGCAGCCGACTAGCGGGCACGACAGATACGCAGTATTTT.

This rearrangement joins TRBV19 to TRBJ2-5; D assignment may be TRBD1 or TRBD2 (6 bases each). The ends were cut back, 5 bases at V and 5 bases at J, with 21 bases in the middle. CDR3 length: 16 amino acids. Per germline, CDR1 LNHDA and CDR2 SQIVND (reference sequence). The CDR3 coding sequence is TGTGCCAGTAGTGCTTCACGGGGGACCCAGGGGGAGACCCAGTACTTC. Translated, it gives CASSASRGTQGETQYF.

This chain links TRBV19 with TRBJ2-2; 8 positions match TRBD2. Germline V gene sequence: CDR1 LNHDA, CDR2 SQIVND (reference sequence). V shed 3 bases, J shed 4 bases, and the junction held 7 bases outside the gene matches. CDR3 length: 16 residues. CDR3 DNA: TGTGCCAGTAGTATCCGCCTAGCGGGTTTCACCGGGGAGCTGTTTTTT. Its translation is CASSIRLAGFTGELFF.

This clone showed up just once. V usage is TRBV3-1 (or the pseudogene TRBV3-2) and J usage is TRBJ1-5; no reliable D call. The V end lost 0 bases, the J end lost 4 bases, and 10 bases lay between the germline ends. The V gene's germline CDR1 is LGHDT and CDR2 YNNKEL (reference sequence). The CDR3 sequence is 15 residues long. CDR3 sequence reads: CASSQDGRSNQPQHF. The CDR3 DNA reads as TGTGCCAGCAGCCAAGACGGGCGTTCAAATCAGCCCCAGCATTTT.

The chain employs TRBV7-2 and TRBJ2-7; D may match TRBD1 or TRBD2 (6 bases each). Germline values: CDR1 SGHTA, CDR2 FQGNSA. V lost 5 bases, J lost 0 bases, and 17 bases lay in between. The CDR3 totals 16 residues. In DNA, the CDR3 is TGTGCCAGCAGCGACCGAAAAGGGGGGAGCTCCTACGAGCAGTACTTC. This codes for CASSDRKGGSSYEQYF. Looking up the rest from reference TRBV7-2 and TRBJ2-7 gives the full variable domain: GAGVSQSPSNKVTEKGKDVELRCDPISGHTALYWYRQSLGQGLEFLIYFQGNSAPDKSGLPSDRFSAERTGGSVSTLTIQRTQQEDSAVYLCASSDRKGGSSYEQYFGPGTRLTVT.

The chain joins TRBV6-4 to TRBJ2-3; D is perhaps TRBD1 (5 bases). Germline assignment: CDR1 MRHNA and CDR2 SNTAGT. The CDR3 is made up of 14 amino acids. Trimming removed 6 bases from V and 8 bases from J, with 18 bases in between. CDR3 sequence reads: CASSEIGVVGTQYF. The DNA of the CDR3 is TGTGCCAGCAGCGAGATAGGGGTGGTAGGTACGCAGTATTTT.

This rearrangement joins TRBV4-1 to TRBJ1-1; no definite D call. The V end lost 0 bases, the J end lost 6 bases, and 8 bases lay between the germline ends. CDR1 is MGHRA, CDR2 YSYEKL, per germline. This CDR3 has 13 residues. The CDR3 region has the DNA TGCGCCAGCAGCCAAGAGCGACCTTCTGAAGCTTTCTTT. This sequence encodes CASSQERPSEAFF.

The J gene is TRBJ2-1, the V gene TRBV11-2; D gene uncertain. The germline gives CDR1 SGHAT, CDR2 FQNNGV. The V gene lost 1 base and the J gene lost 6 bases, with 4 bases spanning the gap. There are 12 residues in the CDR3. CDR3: CASSLGSNEQFF. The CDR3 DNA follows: TGTGCCAGCAGCTTAGGAAGCAATGAGCAGTTCTTC.

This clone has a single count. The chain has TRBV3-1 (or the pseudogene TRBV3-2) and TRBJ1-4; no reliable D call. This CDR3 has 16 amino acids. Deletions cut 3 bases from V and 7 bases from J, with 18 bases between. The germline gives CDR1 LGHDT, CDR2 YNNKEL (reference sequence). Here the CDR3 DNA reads TGTGCCAGCAGCCAGGCCCCGACGGCGGTTGGTGAAAAACTGTTTTTT. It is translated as CASSQAPTAVGEKLFF.

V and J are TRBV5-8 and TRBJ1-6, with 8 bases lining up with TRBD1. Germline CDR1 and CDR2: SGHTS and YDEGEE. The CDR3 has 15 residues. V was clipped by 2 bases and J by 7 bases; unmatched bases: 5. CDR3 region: CASSFKDRENSPLHF. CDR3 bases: TGTGCCAGCAGCTTCAAGGACAGGGAGAATTCACCCCTCCACTTT.

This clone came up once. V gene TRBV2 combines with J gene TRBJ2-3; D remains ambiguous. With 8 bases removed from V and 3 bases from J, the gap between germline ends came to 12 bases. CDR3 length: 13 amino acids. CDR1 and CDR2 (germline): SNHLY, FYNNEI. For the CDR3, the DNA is TGTGCCAGCTTGGGTACGGTTACAGATACGCAGTATTTT. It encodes CASLGTVTDTQYF.

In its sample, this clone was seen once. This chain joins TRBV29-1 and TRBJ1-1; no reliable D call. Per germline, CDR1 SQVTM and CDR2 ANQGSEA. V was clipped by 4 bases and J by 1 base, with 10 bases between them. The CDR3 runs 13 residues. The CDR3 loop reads CSVAPRQNTEAFF. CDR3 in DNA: TGCAGCGTTGCCCCCCGACAGAACACTGAAGCTTTCTTT.

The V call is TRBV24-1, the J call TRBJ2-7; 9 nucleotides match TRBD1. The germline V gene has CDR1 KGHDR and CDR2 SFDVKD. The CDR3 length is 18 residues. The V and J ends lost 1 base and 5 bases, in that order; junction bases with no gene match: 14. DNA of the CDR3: TGTGCCACCAGTGATTTCTCAATTTTAACCGGGACAGGGAACGAGCAGTACGTC. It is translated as CATSDFSILTGTGNEQYV.

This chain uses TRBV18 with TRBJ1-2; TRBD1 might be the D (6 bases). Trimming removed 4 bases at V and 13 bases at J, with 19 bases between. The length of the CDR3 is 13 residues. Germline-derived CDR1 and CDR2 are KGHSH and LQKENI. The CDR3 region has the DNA TGTGCCAGCTCACTGCCCGACAGGAACCGGTGCACCTTC. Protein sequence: CASSLPDRNRCTF.

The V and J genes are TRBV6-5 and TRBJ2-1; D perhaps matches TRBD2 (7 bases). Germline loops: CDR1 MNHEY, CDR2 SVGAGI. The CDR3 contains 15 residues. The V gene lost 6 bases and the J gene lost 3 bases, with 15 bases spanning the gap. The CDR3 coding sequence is TGTGCCAGCAGCCTAGGGGGGGTTTACTACAATGAGCAGTTCTTC. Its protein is CASSLGGVYYNEQFF.

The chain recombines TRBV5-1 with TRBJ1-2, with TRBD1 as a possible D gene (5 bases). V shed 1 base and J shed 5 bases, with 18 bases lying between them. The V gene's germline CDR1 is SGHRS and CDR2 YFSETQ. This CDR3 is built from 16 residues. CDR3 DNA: TGCGCCAGCAGCTTGATGTTGGATGGCGGGACTTATGGCTACACCTTC. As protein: CASSLMLDGGTYGYTF.

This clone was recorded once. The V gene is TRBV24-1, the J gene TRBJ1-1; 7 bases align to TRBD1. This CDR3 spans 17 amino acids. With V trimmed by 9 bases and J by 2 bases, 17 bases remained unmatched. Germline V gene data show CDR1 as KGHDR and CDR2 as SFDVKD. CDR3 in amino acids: CATQPTSRDRVNTEAFF. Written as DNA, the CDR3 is TGTGCCACCCAACCAACATCGAGAGACAGGGTAAACACTGAAGCTTTCTTT.

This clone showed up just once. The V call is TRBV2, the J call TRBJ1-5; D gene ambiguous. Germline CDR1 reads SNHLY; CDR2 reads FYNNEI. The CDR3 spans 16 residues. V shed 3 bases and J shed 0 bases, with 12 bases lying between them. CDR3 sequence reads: CASSEGRRNSNQPQHF. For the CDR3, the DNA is TGTGCCAGCAGTGAGGGTCGCCGAAATAGCAATCAGCCCCAGCATTTT.

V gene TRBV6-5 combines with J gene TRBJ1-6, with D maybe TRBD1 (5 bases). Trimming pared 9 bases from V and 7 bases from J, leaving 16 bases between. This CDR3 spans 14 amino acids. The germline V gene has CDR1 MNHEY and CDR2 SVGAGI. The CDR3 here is CASAGRESNSPLHF. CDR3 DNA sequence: TGTGCCAGTGCCGGCAGGGAGTCGAATTCACCCCTCCACTTT.

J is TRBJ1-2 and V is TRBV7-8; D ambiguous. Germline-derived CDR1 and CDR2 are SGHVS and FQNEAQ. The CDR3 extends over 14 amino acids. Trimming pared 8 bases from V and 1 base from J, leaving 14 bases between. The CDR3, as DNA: TGTGCCAGCGGCTCCAGCCCACTTAACTATGGCTACACCTTC. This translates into CASGSSPLNYGYTF.

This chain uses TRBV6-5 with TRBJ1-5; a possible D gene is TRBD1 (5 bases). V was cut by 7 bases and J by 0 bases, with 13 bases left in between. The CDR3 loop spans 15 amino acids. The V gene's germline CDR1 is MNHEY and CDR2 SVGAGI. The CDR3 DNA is TGTGCCAGCACTGCAGGGACTAATAGCAATCAGCCCCAGCATTTT. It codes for CASTAGTNSNQPQHF.

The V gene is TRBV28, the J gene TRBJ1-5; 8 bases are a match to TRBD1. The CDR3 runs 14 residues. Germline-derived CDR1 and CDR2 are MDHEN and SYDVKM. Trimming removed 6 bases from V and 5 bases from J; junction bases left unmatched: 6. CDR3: CASSPGQGHQPQHF. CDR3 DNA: TGTGCCAGCAGCCCTGGACAGGGCCATCAGCCCCAGCATTTT. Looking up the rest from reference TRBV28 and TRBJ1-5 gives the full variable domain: DVKVTQSSRYLVKRTGEKVFLECVQDMDHENMFWYRQDPGLGLRLIYFSYDVKMKEKGDIPEGYSVSREKKERFSLILESASTNQTSMYLCASSPGQGHQPQHFGDGTRLSIL.

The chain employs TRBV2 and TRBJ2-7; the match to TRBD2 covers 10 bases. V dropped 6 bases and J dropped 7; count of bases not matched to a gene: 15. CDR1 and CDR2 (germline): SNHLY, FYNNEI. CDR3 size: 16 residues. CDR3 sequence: CASSHKSSGSPKEQYF. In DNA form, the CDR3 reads TGTGCCAGCAGCCACAAATCTAGCGGGAGCCCGAAAGAGCAGTACTTC. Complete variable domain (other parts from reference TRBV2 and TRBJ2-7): EPEVTQTPSHQVTQMGQEVILRCVPISNHLYFYWYRQILGQKVEFLVSFYNNEISEKSEIFDDQFSVERPDGSNFTLKIRSTKLEDSAMYFCASSHKSSGSPKEQYFGPGTRLTVT.

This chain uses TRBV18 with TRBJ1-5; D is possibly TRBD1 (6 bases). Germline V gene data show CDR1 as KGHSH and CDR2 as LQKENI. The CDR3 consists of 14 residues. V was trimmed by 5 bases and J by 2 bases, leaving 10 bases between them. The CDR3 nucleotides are TGTGCCAGCTCAGCCTCAGGGGGCAATCAGCCCCAGCATTTT. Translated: CASSASGGNQPQHF.